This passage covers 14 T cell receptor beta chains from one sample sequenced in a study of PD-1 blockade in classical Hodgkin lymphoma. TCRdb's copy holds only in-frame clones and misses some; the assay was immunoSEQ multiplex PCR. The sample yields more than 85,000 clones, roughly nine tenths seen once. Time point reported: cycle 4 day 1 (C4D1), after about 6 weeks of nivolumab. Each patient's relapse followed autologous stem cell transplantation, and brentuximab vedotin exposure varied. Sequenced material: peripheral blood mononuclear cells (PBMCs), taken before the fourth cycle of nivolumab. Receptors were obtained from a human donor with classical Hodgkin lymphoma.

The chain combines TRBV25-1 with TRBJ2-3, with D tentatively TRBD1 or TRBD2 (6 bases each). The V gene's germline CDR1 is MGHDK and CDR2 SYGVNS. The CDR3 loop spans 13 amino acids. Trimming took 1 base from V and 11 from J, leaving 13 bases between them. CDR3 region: CASSEFEGGLQYF. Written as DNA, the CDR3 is TGTGCCAGCAGTGAATTTGAGGGGGGTTTGCAGTATTTT.

The CDR3 loop is CSVEDTQSGANVLTF. In DNA, the CDR3 is TGCAGCGTTGAAGATACTCAATCTGGGGCCAACGTCCTGACTTTC. The rearrangement joins TRBV29-1 to TRBJ2-6; D call uncertain. The V and J ends lost 0 bases and 1 base respectively, with 7 bases between them. Germline V lookup: CDR1 SQVTM, CDR2 ANQGSEA. The CDR3 is made up of 15 amino acids.

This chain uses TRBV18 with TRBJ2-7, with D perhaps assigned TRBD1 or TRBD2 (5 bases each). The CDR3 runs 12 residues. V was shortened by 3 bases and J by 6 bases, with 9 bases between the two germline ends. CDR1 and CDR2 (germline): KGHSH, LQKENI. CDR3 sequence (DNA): TGTGCCAGCTCACCTCAGGGACCCGAGCAGTACTTC. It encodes CASSPQGPEQYF.

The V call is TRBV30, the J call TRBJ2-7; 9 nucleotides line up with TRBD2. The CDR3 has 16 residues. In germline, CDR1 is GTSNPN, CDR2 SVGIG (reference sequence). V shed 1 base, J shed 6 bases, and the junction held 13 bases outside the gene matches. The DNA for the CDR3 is TGTGCCTGGAGTGGGGCCCTAGCGGGAACCGCAGGCGAGCAGTACTTC. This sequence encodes CAWSGALAGTAGEQYF. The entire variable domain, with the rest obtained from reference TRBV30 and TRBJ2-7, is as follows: SQTIHQWPATLVQPVGSPLSLECTVEGTSNPNLYWYRQAAGRGLQLLFYSVGIGQISSEVPQNLSASRPQDRQFILSSKKLLLSDSGFYLCAWSGALAGTAGEQYFGPGTRLTVT.

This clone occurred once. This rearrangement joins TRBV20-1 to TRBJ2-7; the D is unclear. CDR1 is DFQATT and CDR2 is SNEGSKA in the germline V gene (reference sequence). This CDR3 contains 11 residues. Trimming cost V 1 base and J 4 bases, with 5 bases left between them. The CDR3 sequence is CSARAGYEQYF. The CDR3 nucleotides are TGCAGTGCTAGAGCCGGGTACGAGCAGTACTTC.

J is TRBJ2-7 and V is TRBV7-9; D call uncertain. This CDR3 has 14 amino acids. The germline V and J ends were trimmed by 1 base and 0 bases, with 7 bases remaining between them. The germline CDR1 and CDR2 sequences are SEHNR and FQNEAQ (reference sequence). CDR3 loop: CASSLGVRSYEQYF. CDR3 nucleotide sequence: TGTGCCAGCAGCTTAGGTGTCCGCTCCTACGAGCAGTACTTC.

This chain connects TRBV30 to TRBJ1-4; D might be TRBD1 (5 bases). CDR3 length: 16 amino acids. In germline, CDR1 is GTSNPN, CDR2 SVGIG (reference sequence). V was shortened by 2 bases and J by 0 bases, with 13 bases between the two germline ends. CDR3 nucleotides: TGTGCCTGGAGTTCGGGACGGAGAGCAACTAATGAAAAACTGTTTTTT. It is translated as CAWSSGRRATNEKLFF.

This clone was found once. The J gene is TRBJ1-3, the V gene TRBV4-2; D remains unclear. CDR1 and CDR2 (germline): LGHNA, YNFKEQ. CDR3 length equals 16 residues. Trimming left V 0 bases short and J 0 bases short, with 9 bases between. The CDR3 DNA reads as TGTGCCAGCAGCCAAGAAAAAGTTCCCTCTGGAAACACCATATATTTT. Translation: CASSQEKVPSGNTIYF.

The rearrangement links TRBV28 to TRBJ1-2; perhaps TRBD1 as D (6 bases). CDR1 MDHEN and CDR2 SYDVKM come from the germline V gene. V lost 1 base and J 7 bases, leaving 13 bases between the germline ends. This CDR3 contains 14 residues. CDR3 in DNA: TGTGCCAGCAGTTTATATGGGGGCGGTGGTGGCTACACCTTC. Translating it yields CASSLYGGGGGYTF.

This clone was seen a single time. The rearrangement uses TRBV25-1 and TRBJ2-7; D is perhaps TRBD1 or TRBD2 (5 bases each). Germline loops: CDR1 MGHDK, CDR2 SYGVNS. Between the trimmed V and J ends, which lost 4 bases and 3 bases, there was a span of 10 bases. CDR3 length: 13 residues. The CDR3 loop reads CASSVGAGYEQYF. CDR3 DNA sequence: TGTGCCAGCAGTGTTGGGGCGGGCTACGAGCAGTACTTC.

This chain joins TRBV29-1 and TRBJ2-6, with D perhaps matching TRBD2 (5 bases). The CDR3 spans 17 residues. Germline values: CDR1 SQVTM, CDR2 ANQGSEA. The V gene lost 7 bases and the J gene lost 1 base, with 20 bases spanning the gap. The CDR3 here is CSALGAVQRSGANVLTF. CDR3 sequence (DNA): TGCAGCGCCTTAGGAGCGGTCCAGAGGTCTGGGGCCAACGTCCTGACTTTC. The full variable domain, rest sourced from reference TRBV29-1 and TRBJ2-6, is SAVISQKPSRDICQRGTSLTIQCQVDSQVTMMFWYRQQPGQSLTLIATANQGSEATYESGFVIDKFPISRPNLTFSTLTVSNMSPEDSSIYLCSALGAVQRSGANVLTFGAGSRLTVL.

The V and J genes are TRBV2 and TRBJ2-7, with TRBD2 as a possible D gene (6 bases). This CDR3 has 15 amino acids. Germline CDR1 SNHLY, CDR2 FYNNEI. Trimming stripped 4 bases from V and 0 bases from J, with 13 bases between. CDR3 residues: CASSVLADLSYEQYF. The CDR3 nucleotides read TGTGCCAGCAGTGTATTAGCGGATCTCTCCTACGAGCAGTACTTC.

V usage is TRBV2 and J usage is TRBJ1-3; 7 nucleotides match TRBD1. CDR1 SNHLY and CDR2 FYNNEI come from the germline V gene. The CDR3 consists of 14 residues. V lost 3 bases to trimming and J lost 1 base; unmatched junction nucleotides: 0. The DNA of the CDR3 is TGTGCCAGCAGTGAGGGACAGTCTGGAAACACCATATATTTT. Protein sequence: CASSEGQSGNTIYF.

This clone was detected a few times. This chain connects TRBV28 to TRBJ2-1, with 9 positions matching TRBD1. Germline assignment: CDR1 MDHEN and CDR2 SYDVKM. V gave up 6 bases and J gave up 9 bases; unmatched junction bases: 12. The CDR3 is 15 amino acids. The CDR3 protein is CASRTRDRVLGEQFF. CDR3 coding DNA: TGTGCCAGCAGGACCCGGGACAGGGTCTTGGGTGAGCAGTTCTTC.